This T cell receptor beta chain was observed in a study of tissue T cells after allogeneic stem cell transplantation. The study's findings and limits: Some tissue clones might be persisting host cells; their alloreactivity or antigen specificity was not determined.

This clone was detected a few times. The antigen remains unidentified. Gene and germline names: mouse. Read coverage stops 1 residue before the CDR3 terminus; the germline J gene supplies the remainder. TCRdb's copy holds only in-frame clones and misses some; the assay was immunoSEQ multiplex PCR. The sample consists of 20,000 to 25,000 clones, roughly 72% of them appearing once. Germline CDR1 and CDR2: NSHNY and SYGAGN. Losses at the gene ends were 0 bases for V and 2 bases for J; bases not matched to a gene: 2. The CDR3 extends over 14 amino acids. Sequenced material: spleen. The sequence came from a female BALB/c mouse in good health. Mouse strain MHC haplotype: H2-d. The J gene is TRBJ2-7, the V gene TRBV13-1, with TRBD1 matching 7 bases. The CDR3 protein is CASSDVQGAYEQYF. CDR3 DNA, as far as it was read: TGTGCCAGCAGTGATGTCCAGGGGGCCTATGAACAGTAC.